This TCR beta chain was observed in a study of blood T cell repertoires in COVID-19. Study-level background: PBMCs, B-cell-depleted T cells, or T cells were the source of the cDNA or gDNA that made up the material.

Germline-derived CDR1 and CDR2 are MGHDK and SYGVNS. V lost 4 bases and J lost 5; bases outside the gene matches: 8. The CDR3 contains 15 residues. Original processing methods: For nucleated cells, counts were estimated from reference gene primer amplification. The table came from immunoSEQ multiplex PCR; TCRdb's copy has only in-frame clones and leaves some out. The V and J calls and clone size were taken over from that table, and D and trimming were inferred from the DNA. The table includes about 210,000 clones, about 80% detected once. The receptor was derived from a woman aged 40 to 49 with active or convalescent COVID-19. This rearrangement joins TRBV25-1 to TRBJ2-7; 10 bases are a match to TRBD1. Sequenced: peripheral blood. The CDR3: CASSGWDRGFDEQYF. CDR3 sequence (DNA): TGTGCCAGCAGTGGGTGGGACAGGGGATTCGACGAGCAGTACTTC.